This passage covers 22 T cell receptor beta chains from one sample sequenced in a study of shared clonotypes between healthy human individuals. Data came from immunoSEQ multiplex PCR; TCRdb stores just in-frame clones and leaves some out. There are 1.6 million or so clones in the sample; 96% occur only once, and more than 0.9% lies in the top ten. Sequenced: naive CD4+ T cells sorted from blood. Subset meaning: CD45RA+ positively selected. All receptors derive from a man aged 25 to 40 in good health.

The rearrangement links TRBV18 to TRBJ2-7; D is unresolved. The V and J ends lost 3 bases and 1 base respectively, with 13 bases between them. The CDR3 totals 15 residues. The V gene's germline CDR1 is KGHSH and CDR2 LQKENI. The CDR3 region is CASSPFRRSSYEQYF. CDR3 nucleotide sequence: TGTGCCAGCTCACCTTTCCGCAGGAGTTCCTACGAGCAGTACTTC.

The chain is built from TRBV7-9 and TRBJ2-3, with D perhaps TRBD2 (6 bases). The germline CDR1 and CDR2 sequences are SEHNR and FQNEAQ (reference sequence). Trimming shortened V by 5 bases and J by 2 bases, and 20 bases separated the two germline ends. The CDR3 covers 17 residues. The chain's CDR3 is CASSLFLGRDHTDTQYF. As DNA, the CDR3 is TGTGCCAGCAGCCTCTTTTTGGGGCGGGATCACACAGATACGCAGTATTTT.

The J gene is TRBJ1-5, the V gene TRBV28; tentatively, D is TRBD1 (5 bases). The CDR3 consists of 15 residues. Trimming stripped 3 bases from V and 0 bases from J, with 9 bases between. The V gene's germline CDR1 is MDHEN and CDR2 SYDVKM. CDR3 nucleotide sequence: TGTGCCAGCAGTTTGGGGCGGAATAGCAATCAGCCCCAGCATTTT. The encoded protein is CASSLGRNSNQPQHF.

This chain links TRBV30 with TRBJ1-2; maybe TRBD1 (6 bases). Germline loops: CDR1 GTSNPN, CDR2 SVGIG (reference sequence). Between the trimmed V and J ends, which lost 0 bases and 3 bases, there was a span of 14 bases. The CDR3 totals 15 residues. The chain's CDR3 is CAWSVGTRRYYGYTF. The CDR3 DNA sequence: TGTGCCTGGAGTGTCGGGACAAGGAGATACTATGGCTACACCTTC.

The V call is TRBV5-1, the J call TRBJ2-5; TRBD1 matches 8 bases. V lost 2 bases, J lost 5 bases, and 11 bases stayed unmatched. CDR1 is SGHRS and CDR2 is YFSETQ in the germline V gene. This CDR3 comprises 16 residues. CDR3 DNA: TGCGCCAGCAGCTTAGGAGTTTCCAGGGGGCAGGAGACCCAGTACTTC. Translation gives CASSLGVSRGQETQYF. The whole variable domain, remainder taken from reference TRBV5-1 and TRBJ2-5, is KAGVTQTPRYLIKTRGQQVTLSCSPISGHRSVSWYQQTPGQGLQFLFEYFSETQRNKGNFPGRFSGRQFSNSRSEMNVSTLELGDSALYLCASSLGVSRGQETQYFGPGTRLLVL.

The chain's CDR3 is CASSINRGISGNTIYF. CDR3 coding DNA: TGTGCCAGCAGCATAAACAGGGGCATTTCTGGAAACACCATATATTTT. The V gene is TRBV5-6, the J gene TRBJ1-3; 7 bases align to TRBD1. The CDR3 runs 16 residues. V lost 4 bases to trimming and J lost 1 base; unmatched junction nucleotides: 8. Germline V lookup: CDR1 SGHDT, CDR2 YYEEEE.

This rearrangement joins TRBV18 to TRBJ2-1; 7 positions match TRBD2. CDR1 KGHSH and CDR2 LQKENI come from the germline V gene. The CDR3 runs to 16 residues. V lost 0 bases to trimming and J lost 9 bases; unmatched junction nucleotides: 11. The CDR3 spells CASSPPRGGSVSEQFF. Written as DNA, the CDR3 is TGTGCCAGCTCACCACCTCGCGGCGGGAGTGTTTCTGAGCAGTTCTTC.

The V gene is TRBV9, the J gene TRBJ2-5; D tentatively fits TRBD1 or TRBD2 (6 bases each). Germline CDR1 SGDLS, CDR2 YYNGEE. V lost 0 bases to trimming and J lost 5 bases, with 17 bases between them. This CDR3 contains 16 residues. CDR3 region: CASSVVPSGGGETQYF. The CDR3 region has the DNA TGTGCCAGCAGCGTAGTTCCAAGCGGAGGGGGGGAGACCCAGTACTTC.

The chain is built from TRBV5-4 and TRBJ2-1; 8 bases are a match to TRBD2. The CDR3 length is 17 residues. CDR1 SGHNT and CDR2 YYREEE come from the germline V gene (reference sequence). The J segment lost 2 bases and the V segment lost 3 bases, leaving 10 bases of the junction unmatched. For the CDR3, the DNA is TGTGCCAGCAGCTACCCTGTAGCGGGATTAACCTACAATGAGCAGTTCTTC. The encoded protein is CASSYPVAGLTYNEQFF.

The V and J genes are TRBV6-1 and TRBJ2-7; TRBD1 agrees at 7 bases. Germline CDR1 is MNHNS and CDR2 is SASEGT. This CDR3 has 18 amino acids. The V gene end was trimmed by 0 bases and the J gene end by 0 bases; junction bases not matched to a gene: 11. CDR3 sequence: CASSEAKQGWYFSYEQYF. DNA for the CDR3: TGTGCCAGCAGTGAAGCGAAACAGGGGTGGTATTTCTCCTACGAGCAGTACTTC.

The rearrangement links TRBV5-1 to TRBJ2-7, with D possibly TRBD2 on 6 matching bases. The germline gives CDR1 SGHRS, CDR2 YFSETQ. The CDR3 has 13 residues. The V gene lost 4 bases and the J gene lost 5 bases, with 13 bases spanning the gap. CDR3 loop: CASSDGGSDEQYF. The CDR3 DNA reads TGCGCCAGCAGCGACGGGGGTTCAGACGAGCAGTACTTC.

The J gene is TRBJ1-4, the V gene TRBV10-3; a possible D gene is TRBD1 (5 bases). The CDR3 extends over 13 amino acids. Between the trimmed V and J ends, which lost 10 bases and 7 bases, there was a span of 16 bases. Germline CDR1 and CDR2: ENHRY and SYGVKD. The CDR3 loop reads CATSWEGSEKLFF. CDR3 sequence (DNA): TGTGCCACCTCCTGGGAGGGGAGTGAAAAACTGTTTTTT.

The chain is built from TRBV5-4 and TRBJ1-3; D not resolved. Trimming pared 4 bases from V and 0 bases from J, leaving 8 bases between. Germline CDR1 SGHNT, CDR2 YYREEE (reference sequence). This CDR3 has 14 residues. The CDR3 region has the DNA TGTGCCAGCAGCGGGCAGAACTCTGGAAACACCATATATTTT. The encoded protein is CASSGQNSGNTIYF.

J is TRBJ1-2 and V is TRBV5-4; D unclear. Germline assignment: CDR1 SGHNT and CDR2 YYREEE (reference sequence). The length of the CDR3 is 14 residues. Trimming took 0 bases from V and 3 from J, leaving 9 bases between them. CDR3: CASSLVGEHYGYTF. CDR3 coding DNA: TGTGCCAGCAGCTTGGTCGGGGAACACTATGGCTACACCTTC.

Comment on this clone: The same CDR3 also results from other DNA sequences found in this sample. The genes are TRBV9 and TRBJ1-2; possible D gene TRBD1, 6 bases. CDR3 length equals 14 residues. Trimming removed 0 bases at V and 4 bases at J, with 10 bases between. Germline V lookup: CDR1 SGDLS, CDR2 YYNGEE. CDR3 in amino acids: CASSVVGGSYGYTF. The CDR3 bases are TGTGCCAGCAGCGTAGTAGGGGGGTCCTATGGCTACACCTTC.

The rearrangement joins TRBV5-1 to TRBJ2-5; tentatively, D is TRBD1 (6 bases). The CDR3 has 13 residues. Per germline, CDR1 SGHRS and CDR2 YFSETQ. V shed 4 bases and J shed 5 bases, with 12 bases lying between them. The CDR3 DNA reads as TGCGCCAGCAGCCTACAGGGAACCGAGACCCAGTACTTC. Translating it yields CASSLQGTETQYF.

The chain couples TRBV19 to TRBJ2-7, with TRBD1 matching over 7 bases. V shed 3 bases, J shed 3 bases, and the junction held 2 bases outside the gene matches. Germline CDR1 and CDR2: LNHDA and SQIVND (reference sequence). The CDR3 runs to 13 residues. The CDR3 sequence is CASSIDRDYEQYF. The CDR3 nucleotides are TGTGCCAGTAGTATCGACAGGGACTACGAGCAGTACTTC.

As regards this clone: The same CDR3 arises from other DNA sequences in this sample as well. The V and J genes are TRBV5-1 and TRBJ2-5, with D perhaps matching TRBD1 or TRBD2 (6 bases each). Per the germline V gene, CDR1 is SGHRS and CDR2 is YFSETQ. The CDR3 is made up of 16 amino acids. The V and J ends lost 0 bases and 2 bases respectively, with 14 bases between them. The CDR3 loop reads CASSLAGGRGQETQYF. CDR3 in DNA: TGCGCCAGCAGCTTGGCCGGGGGTAGGGGGCAAGAGACCCAGTACTTC.

Details on this clone: Other DNA sequences in the same sample also yield this CDR3. The chain carries TRBV15 and TRBJ1-2; 7 bases are shared with TRBD1. The CDR3 runs 12 residues. Germline CDR1 reads LNHNV; CDR2 reads YYDKDF (reference sequence). The trim removed 5 bases at V and 4 bases at J, leaving 1 base unmatched. CDR3 DNA: TGTGCCACCAGCCGGGACAGCTATGGCTACACCTTC. It specifies CATSRDSYGYTF.

This chain uses TRBV12-5 with TRBJ2-5; the match to TRBD2 covers 12 bases. Germline V CDR1 and CDR2: LGHNT, FRNRAP. V lost 1 base, J lost 5 bases, and 5 bases stayed unmatched. The CDR3 extends over 16 amino acids. CDR3 in amino acids: CASGLGLAGARETQYF. CDR3 nucleotide sequence: TGTGCTAGTGGTTTGGGACTAGCGGGAGCGAGGGAGACCCAGTACTTC.

The chain couples TRBV7-8 to TRBJ2-5, with D uncertain. The V gene's germline CDR1 is SGHVS and CDR2 FQNEAQ. The CDR3 consists of 14 residues. V dropped 2 bases and J dropped 1 base, with 8 bases sitting between them. The CDR3: CASSLRRFQETQYF. The CDR3 DNA reads as TGTGCCAGCAGCTTACGGAGATTCCAAGAGACCCAGTACTTC.

The rearrangement links TRBV28 to TRBJ1-5; D is unclear. Germline V gives CDR1 MDHEN, CDR2 SYDVKM. This CDR3 is 15 amino acids long. With 3 bases removed from V and 11 bases from J, the gap between germline ends came to 20 bases. The CDR3 here is CASSFELRPLRTQHF. CDR3 in DNA: TGTGCCAGCAGTTTCGAGTTGAGGCCCTTGAGGACCCAGCATTTT.